What follows describes a single T cell receptor beta chain. The data are from a study of blood T cell repertoires in COVID-19. Turning to the study itself: Whether acute or convalescent, the COVID-19 samples came from the United States, Italy and Spain. The analysed material was cDNA or gDNA that came from T cells, B-cell-depleted T cells, or PBMCs.

With 6 bases clipped from V and 8 bases from J, the junction kept 3 bases outside the gene matches. The CDR3 covers 11 residues. In the authors' workflow: Amplified reference gene primers provided the basis for estimating nucleated cell counts. Method: immunoSEQ multiplex PCR; TCRdb's copy keeps in-frame clones and lacks some. The DNA was the basis for D and trimming; V, J and clone size are from that table. The repertoire has about 380,000 clones, around 85% of them found once; the top ten carry approximately 3.6%. This sequence was found in a woman between 18 and 29 years old with acute or convalescent COVID-19. This chain uses TRBV12-3 or TRBV12-4 with TRBJ1-1; 7 bases match TRBD1. The specimen sequenced was peripheral blood. CDR3 sequence (DNA): TGTGCCAGCAGGGGGACAGCAGAAGCTTTCTTT. This gives the protein CASRGTAEAFF.